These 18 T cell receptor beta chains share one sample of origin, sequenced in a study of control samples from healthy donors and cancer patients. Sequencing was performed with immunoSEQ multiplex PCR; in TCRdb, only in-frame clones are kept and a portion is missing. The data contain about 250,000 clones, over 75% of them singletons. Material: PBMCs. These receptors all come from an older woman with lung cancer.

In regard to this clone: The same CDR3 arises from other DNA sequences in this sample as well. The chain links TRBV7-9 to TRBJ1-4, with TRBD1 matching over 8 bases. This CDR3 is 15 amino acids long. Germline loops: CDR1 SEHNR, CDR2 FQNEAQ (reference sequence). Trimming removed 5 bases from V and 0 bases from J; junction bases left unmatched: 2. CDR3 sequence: CASSPTGATNEKLFF. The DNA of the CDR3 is TGTGCCAGCAGCCCGACAGGGGCAACTAATGAAAAACTGTTTTTT.

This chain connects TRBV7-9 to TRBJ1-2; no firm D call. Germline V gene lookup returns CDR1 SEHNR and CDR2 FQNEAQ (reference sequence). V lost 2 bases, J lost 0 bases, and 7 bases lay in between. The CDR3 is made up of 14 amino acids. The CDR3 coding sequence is TGTGCCAGCAGCTTAAGCGGTTCTAACTATGGCTACACCTTC. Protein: CASSLSGSNYGYTF.

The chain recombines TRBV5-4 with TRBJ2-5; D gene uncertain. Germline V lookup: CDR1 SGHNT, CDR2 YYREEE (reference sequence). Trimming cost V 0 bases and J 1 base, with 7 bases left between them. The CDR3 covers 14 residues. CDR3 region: CASSLGESQETQYF. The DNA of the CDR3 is TGTGCCAGCAGCTTGGGTGAGTCCCAAGAGACCCAGTACTTC.

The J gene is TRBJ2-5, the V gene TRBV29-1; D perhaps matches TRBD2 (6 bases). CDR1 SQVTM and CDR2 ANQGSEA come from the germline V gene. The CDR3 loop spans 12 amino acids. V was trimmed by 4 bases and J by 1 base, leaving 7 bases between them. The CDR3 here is CSVVSGQETQYF. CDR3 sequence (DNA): TGCAGCGTTGTTAGCGGCCAAGAGACCCAGTACTTC.

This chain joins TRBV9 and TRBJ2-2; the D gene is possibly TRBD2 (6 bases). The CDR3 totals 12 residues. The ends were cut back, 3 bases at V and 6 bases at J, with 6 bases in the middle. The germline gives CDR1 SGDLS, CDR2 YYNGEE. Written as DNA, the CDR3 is TGTGCCAGCAGCGGGGGGGCCGGGGAGCTGTTTTTT. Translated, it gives CASSGGAGELFF. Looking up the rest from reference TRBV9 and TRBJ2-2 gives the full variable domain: DSGVTQTPKHLITATGQRVTLRCSPRSGDLSVYWYQQSLDQGLQFLIQYYNGEERAKGNILERFSAQQFPDLHSELNLSSLELGDSALYFCASSGGAGELFFGEGSRLTVL.

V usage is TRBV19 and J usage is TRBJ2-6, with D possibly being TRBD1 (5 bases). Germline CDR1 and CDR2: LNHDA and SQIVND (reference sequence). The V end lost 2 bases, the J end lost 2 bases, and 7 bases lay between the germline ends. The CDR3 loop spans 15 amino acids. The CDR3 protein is CASSIQGTGANVLTF. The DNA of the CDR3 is TGTGCCAGTAGTATACAGGGTACTGGGGCCAACGTCCTGACTTTC.

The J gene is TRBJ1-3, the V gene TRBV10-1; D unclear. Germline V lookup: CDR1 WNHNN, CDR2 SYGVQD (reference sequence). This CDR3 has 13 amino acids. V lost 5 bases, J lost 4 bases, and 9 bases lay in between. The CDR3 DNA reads TGCGCCAGCAGTCAGACATCGGGAAACACCATATATTTT. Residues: CASSQTSGNTIYF.

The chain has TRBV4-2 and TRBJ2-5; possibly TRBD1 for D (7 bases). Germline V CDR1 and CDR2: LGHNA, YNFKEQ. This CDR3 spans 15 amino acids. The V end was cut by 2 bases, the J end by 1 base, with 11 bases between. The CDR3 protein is CASSQQGGIQETQYF. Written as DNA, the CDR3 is TGTGCCAGCAGCCAACAGGGGGGAATCCAAGAGACCCAGTACTTC.

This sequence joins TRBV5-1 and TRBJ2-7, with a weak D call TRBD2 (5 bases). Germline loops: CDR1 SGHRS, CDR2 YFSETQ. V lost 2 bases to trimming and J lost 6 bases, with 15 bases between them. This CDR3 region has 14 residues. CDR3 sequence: CASSFGELAGEQYF. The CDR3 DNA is TGCGCCAGCAGCTTTGGCGAGCTAGCTGGCGAGCAGTACTTC. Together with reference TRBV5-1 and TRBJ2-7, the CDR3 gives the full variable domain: KAGVTQTPRYLIKTRGQQVTLSCSPISGHRSVSWYQQTPGQGLQFLFEYFSETQRNKGNFPGRFSGRQFSNSRSEMNVSTLELGDSALYLCASSFGELAGEQYFGPGTRLTVT.

The CDR3 DNA follows: TGTGCCAGCAGCTTAGATGGCTATTCACCCCTCCACTTT. This sequence encodes CASSLDGYSPLHF. V is TRBV7-8 and J is TRBJ1-6; D is undetermined. The germline CDR1 and CDR2 sequences are SGHVS and FQNEAQ. CDR3 size: 13 residues. V shed 1 base and J shed 8 bases, with 6 bases lying between them.

In DNA, the CDR3 is TGCAGCGTCCCGGGGCCGACCTCCTACGAGCAGTACTTC. It is translated as CSVPGPTSYEQYF. This chain joins TRBV29-1 and TRBJ2-7; the D call may be TRBD1 or TRBD2 (5 bases each). V dropped 6 bases and J dropped 0 bases, with 12 bases sitting between them. The germline CDR1 and CDR2 sequences are SQVTM and ANQGSEA. The CDR3 has 13 amino acids.

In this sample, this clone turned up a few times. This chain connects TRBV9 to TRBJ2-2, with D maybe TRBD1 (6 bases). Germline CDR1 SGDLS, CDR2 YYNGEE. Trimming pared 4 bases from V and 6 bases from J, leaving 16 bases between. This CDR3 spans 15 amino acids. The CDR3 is CASSLRSDRPGELFF. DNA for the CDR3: TGTGCCAGCAGCTTACGATCGGACAGACCCGGGGAGCTGTTTTTT.

The CDR3 reads CATSGRAGGFSQPQHF. The CDR3 DNA follows: TGTGCCACCAGTGGGAGGGCAGGGGGATTCTCTCAGCCCCAGCATTTT. The rearrangement links TRBV24-1 to TRBJ1-5; the match to TRBD1 covers 7 bases. The germline V gene has CDR1 KGHDR and CDR2 SFDVKD. V was pared by 5 bases and J by 6 bases, with 12 bases of the junction left unmatched. This CDR3 has 16 amino acids.

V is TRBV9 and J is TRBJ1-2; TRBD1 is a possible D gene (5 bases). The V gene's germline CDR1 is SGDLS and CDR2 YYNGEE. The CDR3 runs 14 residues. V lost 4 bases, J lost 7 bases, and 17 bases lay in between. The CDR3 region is CASSPGGDGLGYTF. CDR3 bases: TGTGCCAGCAGCCCTGGAGGGGACGGCCTTGGCTACACCTTC.

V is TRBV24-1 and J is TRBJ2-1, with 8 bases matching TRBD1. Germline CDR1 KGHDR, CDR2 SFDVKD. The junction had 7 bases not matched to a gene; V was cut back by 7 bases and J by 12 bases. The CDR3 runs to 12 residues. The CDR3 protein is CATSDQGTGQFF. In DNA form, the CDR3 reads TGTGCCACCAGCGATCAAGGGACAGGGCAGTTCTTC.

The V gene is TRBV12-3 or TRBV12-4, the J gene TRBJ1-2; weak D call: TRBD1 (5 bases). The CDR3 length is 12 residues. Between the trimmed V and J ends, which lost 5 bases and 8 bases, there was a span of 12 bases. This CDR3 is CASSQGEGGYTF. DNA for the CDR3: TGTGCCAGCAGTCAGGGAGAGGGCGGCTACACCTTC.

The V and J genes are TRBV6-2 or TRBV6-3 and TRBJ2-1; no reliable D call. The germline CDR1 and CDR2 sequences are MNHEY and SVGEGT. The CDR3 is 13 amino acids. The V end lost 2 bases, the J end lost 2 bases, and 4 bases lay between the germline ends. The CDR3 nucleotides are TGTGCCAGCAGTTACCAAACCTACAATGAGCAGTTCTTC. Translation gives CASSYQTYNEQFF.

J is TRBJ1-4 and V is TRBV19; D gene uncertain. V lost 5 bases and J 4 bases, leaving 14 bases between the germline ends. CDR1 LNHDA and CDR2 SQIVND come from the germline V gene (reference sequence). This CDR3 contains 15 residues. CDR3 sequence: CASSDRDSHNEKLFF. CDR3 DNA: TGTGCCAGTAGTGACCGGGATTCCCATAATGAAAAACTGTTTTTT.